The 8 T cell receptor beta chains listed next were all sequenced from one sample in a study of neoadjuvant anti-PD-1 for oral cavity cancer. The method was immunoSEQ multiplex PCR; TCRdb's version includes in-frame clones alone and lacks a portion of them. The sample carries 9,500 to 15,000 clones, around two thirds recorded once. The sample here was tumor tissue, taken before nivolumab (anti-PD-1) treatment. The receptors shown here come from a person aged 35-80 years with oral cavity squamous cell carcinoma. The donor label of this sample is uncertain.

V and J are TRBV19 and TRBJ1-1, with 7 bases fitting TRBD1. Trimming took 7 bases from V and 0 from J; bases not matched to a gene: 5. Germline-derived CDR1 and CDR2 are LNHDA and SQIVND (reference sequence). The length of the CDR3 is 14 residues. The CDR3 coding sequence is TGTGCCAGTAAAGGAGGGGGCATGAACACTGAAGCTTTCTTT. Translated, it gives CASKGGGMNTEAFF.

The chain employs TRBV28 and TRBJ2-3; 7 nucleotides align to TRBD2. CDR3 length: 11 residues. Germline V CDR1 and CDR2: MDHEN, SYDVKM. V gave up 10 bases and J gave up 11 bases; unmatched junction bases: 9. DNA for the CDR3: TGTGCCACCCAGCGGGGCGTAGAGCAGTATTTT. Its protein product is CATQRGVEQYF.

The CDR3 is CASRPGPQNTEAFF. The CDR3 DNA is TGTGCCAGCAGACCCGGACCACAGAACACTGAAGCTTTCTTT. V usage is TRBV6-1 and J usage is TRBJ1-1; D not resolved. Germline V gene lookup returns CDR1 MNHNS and CDR2 SASEGT. This CDR3 region has 14 residues. Trimming took off 6 bases at V and 1 base at J, with 12 bases between the two ends.

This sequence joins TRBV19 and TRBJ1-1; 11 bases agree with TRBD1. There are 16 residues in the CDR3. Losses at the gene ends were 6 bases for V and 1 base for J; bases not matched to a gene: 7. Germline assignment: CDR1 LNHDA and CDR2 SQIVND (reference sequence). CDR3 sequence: CASSPGTGGPNTEAFF. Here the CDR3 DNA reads TGTGCCAGTAGCCCCGGGACAGGGGGACCGAACACTGAAGCTTTCTTT.

CDR3 amino acids: CASSPLRTGELFF. The CDR3 DNA is TGTGCCAGCTCACCGCTAAGGACCGGGGAGCTGTTTTTT. The genes are TRBV18 and TRBJ2-2; D not certain. This CDR3 has 13 amino acids. The ends were cut back, 3 bases at V and 5 bases at J, with 7 bases in the middle. Germline-derived CDR1 and CDR2 are KGHSH and LQKENI.

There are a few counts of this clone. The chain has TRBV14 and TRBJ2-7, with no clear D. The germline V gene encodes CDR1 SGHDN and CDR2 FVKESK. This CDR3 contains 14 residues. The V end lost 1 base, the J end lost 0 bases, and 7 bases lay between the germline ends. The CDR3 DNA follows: TGTGCCAGCAGCCAAGTTAGGAGCTCCTACGAGCAGTACTTC. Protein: CASSQVRSSYEQYF.

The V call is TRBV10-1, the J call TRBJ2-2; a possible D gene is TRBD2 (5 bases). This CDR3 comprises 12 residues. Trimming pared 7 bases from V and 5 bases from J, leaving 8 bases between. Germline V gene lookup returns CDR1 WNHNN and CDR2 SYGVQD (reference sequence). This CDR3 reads CASMRETGELFF. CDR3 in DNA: TGCGCCAGCATGAGGGAAACCGGGGAGCTGTTTTTT.

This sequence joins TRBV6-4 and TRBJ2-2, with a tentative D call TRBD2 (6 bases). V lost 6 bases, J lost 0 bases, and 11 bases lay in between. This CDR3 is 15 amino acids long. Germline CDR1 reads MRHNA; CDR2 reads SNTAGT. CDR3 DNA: TGTGCCAGCAGCCGGGACTTAGCGAACACCGGGGAGCTGTTTTTT. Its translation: CASSRDLANTGELFF.